The 19 T cell receptor beta chains below come from one sample, sequenced in a study of cytomegalovirus exposure and HLA in healthy donors. Primers: 60 Vbeta forward and 13 Jbeta reverse. Assay used: immunoSEQ multiplex PCR; TCRdb lists only in-frame clones, some missing. The sample has more than 70,000 clones, roughly 73% seen once; the top ten hold roughly 2%. Sequenced: PBMCs. These receptors were taken from a boy under 18 in good health and CMV-seronegative.

This clone was counted only a few times. The V call is TRBV19, the J call TRBJ2-7; tentative D call: TRBD2 (6 bases). With 4 bases removed from V and 1 base from J, the gap between germline ends came to 14 bases. Per germline, CDR1 LNHDA and CDR2 SQIVND (reference sequence). The CDR3 sequence is 15 residues long. The CDR3 reads CASSTHSGGSYEQYF. The CDR3 nucleotides are TGTGCCAGTAGTACCCATTCCGGGGGTTCCTACGAGCAGTACTTC.

This clone was observed a single time. CDR3 region: CASSLAKDRVSYEQYF. CDR3 DNA: TGTGCCAGCAGCTTGGCTAAGGACAGGGTTTCGTACGAGCAGTACTTC. The V gene is TRBV5-6, the J gene TRBJ2-7; 8 bases fit TRBD1. Losses at the gene ends were 0 bases for V and 4 bases for J; bases not matched to a gene: 9. Per germline, CDR1 SGHDT and CDR2 YYEEEE. The CDR3 runs 16 residues.

CDR3 bases: TGTGCCAGTAGTATCACAGGGACATTCAATCAGCCCCAGCATTTT. Its translation: CASSITGTFNQPQHF. V gene TRBV19 combines with J gene TRBJ1-5; weak D call: TRBD1 (6 bases). Trimming shortened V by 3 bases and J by 3 bases, and 12 bases separated the two germline ends. The CDR3 totals 15 residues. Germline-derived CDR1 and CDR2 are LNHDA and SQIVND (reference sequence).

The J gene is TRBJ2-5, the V gene TRBV28; 7 nucleotides agree with TRBD2. CDR1 MDHEN and CDR2 SYDVKM come from the germline V gene. With V trimmed by 9 bases and J by 5 bases, 9 bases remained unmatched. The CDR3 loop spans 13 amino acids. The CDR3 DNA reads TGTGCCAGTCGAGGGGCGGGGGTTGAGACCCAGTACTTC. The encoded protein is CASRGAGVETQYF.

V usage is TRBV6-5 and J usage is TRBJ2-5; 11 positions agree with TRBD2. The germline CDR1 and CDR2 sequences are MNHEY and SVGAGI. CDR3 length: 13 amino acids. With V trimmed by 9 bases and J by 3 bases, 3 bases remained unmatched. CDR3 nucleotides: TGTGCCAGTAGCGGGGGGGGAAAAGAGACCCAGTACTTC. This encodes CASSGGGKETQYF.

The gene calls are TRBV7-6 and TRBJ2-7; D might be TRBD1 (5 bases). From germline, CDR1 is SGHVS and CDR2 FNYEAQ. The CDR3 is made up of 15 amino acids. Trimming took 0 bases from V and 2 from J, leaving 11 bases between them. The CDR3 DNA sequence: TGTGCCAGCAGCTTAGCGGCAGGGATCGCCTACGAGCAGTACTTC. This gives the protein CASSLAAGIAYEQYF.

For the CDR3, the DNA is TGTGCCAGCAGCACAGGACAGGGCTATGGCTACACCTTC. Encoded protein: CASSTGQGYGYTF. V is TRBV2 and J is TRBJ1-2; TRBD1 matches 8 bases. Germline CDR1 reads SNHLY; CDR2 reads FYNNEI. The CDR3 spans 13 residues. Germline trimming cut 6 bases from V and 4 bases from J; bases unmatched to any gene: 4.

CDR3 DNA: TGTGCCAGCAGACAGAACAATGAGCAGTTCTTC. Translating it yields CASRQNNEQFF. J is TRBJ2-1 and V is TRBV6-5; D remains ambiguous. This CDR3 is built from 11 residues. V lost 6 bases to trimming and J lost 5 bases, with 5 bases between them. Germline values: CDR1 MNHEY, CDR2 SVGAGI.

The chain recombines TRBV7-9 with TRBJ2-7, with a possible D match to TRBD2 (6 bases). Germline-derived CDR1 and CDR2 are SEHNR and FQNEAQ (reference sequence). The length of the CDR3 is 15 residues. With 5 bases removed from V and 0 bases from J, the gap between germline ends came to 14 bases. For the CDR3, the DNA is TGTGCCAGCAGCGGAGGGACCGAGCTCTCCTACGAGCAGTACTTC. It is translated as CASSGGTELSYEQYF.

The genes are TRBV30 and TRBJ1-2; D is unclear. The CDR3 extends over 13 amino acids. Trimming shortened V by 4 bases and J by 3 bases, and 12 bases separated the two germline ends. The germline V gene has CDR1 GTSNPN and CDR2 SVGIG (reference sequence). The DNA of the CDR3 is TGTGCCTGGACCCTCCCCCCAGACTATGGCTACACCTTC. Its translation is CAWTLPPDYGYTF.

The chain joins TRBV9 to TRBJ2-1; 9 bases map to TRBD1. Trimming at V came to 3 bases and at J to 6 bases, leaving 4 bases not matched to a gene. The CDR3 sequence is 14 residues long. Germline CDR1 reads SGDLS; CDR2 reads YYNGEE. The CDR3 DNA reads TGTGCCAGCAGCGCCGGGACAGGGTCCAATGAGCAGTTCTTC. This codes for CASSAGTGSNEQFF.

The chain links TRBV5-4 to TRBJ2-5; D unclear. The CDR3 sequence is 13 residues long. Trimming took 2 bases from V and 0 from J, leaving 5 bases between them. Looked up from germline, CDR1 is SGHNT and CDR2 is YYREEE (reference sequence). CDR3 sequence (DNA): TGTGCCAGCAGCTTCCCTAACCAAGAGACCCAGTACTTC. Encoded protein: CASSFPNQETQYF.

The chain's CDR3 is CASSDHGQGYTDTQYF. For the CDR3, the DNA is TGTGCCAGCAGCGACCATGGACAGGGGTACACAGATACGCAGTATTTT. The rearrangement joins TRBV11-2 to TRBJ2-3; 9 bases are shared with TRBD1. The V gene's germline CDR1 is SGHAT and CDR2 FQNNGV. CDR3 length: 16 residues. J was trimmed by 2 bases and V by 5 bases; bases with no gene match: 8.

V is TRBV15 and J is TRBJ1-2; TRBD1 is a possible D gene (6 bases). Germline lookup yields CDR1 LNHNV and CDR2 YYDKDF (reference sequence). Trimming removed 2 bases from V and 5 bases from J, with 15 bases in between. This CDR3 has 15 residues. The CDR3 sequence is CATSRTGQTPYGYTF. The DNA for the CDR3 is TGTGCCACCAGCAGAACAGGACAGACCCCTTATGGCTACACCTTC.

The rearrangement joins TRBV10-3 to TRBJ2-5, with 8 bases fitting TRBD2. Germline loops: CDR1 ENHRY, CDR2 SYGVKD. This CDR3 is built from 13 residues. CDR3 in amino acids: CSGRRGVKETQYF. CDR3 nucleotide sequence: TGTTCTGGACGGCGGGGGGTTAAAGAGACCCAGTACTTC.

This chain joins TRBV21-1 and TRBJ1-3; TRBD1 is taken as the D call from the table, unchecked against the DNA. TRBV21-1 is a documented pseudogene. This CDR3 comprises 14 residues. CDR3 nucleotide sequence: TGTGCCAGCAGCAAACCAGGCAGGGTCAACACCATATATTTT. Encoded protein: CASSKPGRVNTIYF.

This clone was observed a single time. The V gene is TRBV30, the J gene TRBJ2-1; TRBD2 matches at 7 bases. V was pared by 2 bases and J by 0 bases, with 4 bases of the junction left unmatched. Germline assignment: CDR1 GTSNPN and CDR2 SVGIG (reference sequence). The CDR3 is 15 amino acids. The CDR3 reads CAWSSGEGSYNEQFF. The CDR3 nucleotides are TGTGCCTGGAGTTCGGGGGAGGGCTCCTACAATGAGCAGTTCTTC.

This clone was recorded once. CDR3: CASSFWLRDSNNEQFF. The CDR3, as DNA: TGTGCCAGCAGCTTCTGGCTCCGGGACTCTAACAATGAGCAGTTCTTC. The rearrangement links TRBV11-2 to TRBJ2-1, with TRBD2 as a possible D gene (6 bases). Trimming cost V 3 bases and J 5 bases, with 17 bases left between them. Germline V gives CDR1 SGHAT, CDR2 FQNNGV. The length of the CDR3 is 16 residues.

This clone was observed once. The CDR3 spells CASKYRENTEAFF. CDR3 DNA: TGTGCCAGTAAGTACAGGGAGAACACTGAAGCTTTCTTT. J is TRBJ1-1 and V is TRBV19, with TRBD1 as a possible D gene (6 bases). The CDR3 is made up of 13 amino acids. Trimming cost V 7 bases and J 1 base, with 10 bases left between them. In germline, CDR1 is LNHDA, CDR2 SQIVND (reference sequence).